These 22 T cell receptor beta chains were sequenced from one sample in a study of T cells after yellow fever vaccination. MiXCR was run by TCRdb on the 5' RACE reads, yielding one entry per CDR3 protein. The sample contains 310,000 or so distinct CDR3 sequences, around 4% of which appear only once. The specimen was PBMCs, collected on the day of the yellow fever booster vaccination. The source of these receptors is a man aged 18-30 years who received the YFV17D yellow fever vaccine.

This clonotype was seen ten or more times. The chain links TRBV6-5 to TRBJ2-1, with D unresolved. The length of the CDR3 is 14 residues. Germline V gene data show CDR1 as MNHEY and CDR2 as SVGAGI. Trimming removed 0 bases from V and 8 bases from J, with 11 bases in between. The CDR3 region is CASSYSNYGHEQFF. The CDR3 DNA reads TGTGCCAGCAGTTACTCGAACTACGGGCATGAGCAGTTCTTC.

For this clonotype: A much larger clone lies one base from this, so it may be a read error. The CDR3 nucleotides read TGCAGCGTTAACCGGGACAGGAGCATGAACTCTGAAGCTTTCTTT. The encoded protein is CSVNRDRSMNSEAFF. The chain is built from TRBV29-1 and TRBJ1-1, with TRBD1 identical over 8 bases. Per the germline V gene, CDR1 is SQVTM and CDR2 is ANQGSEA. The CDR3 runs to 15 residues.

The sample holds many counts of this clonotype. The V and J genes are TRBV5-1 and TRBJ1-4; no reliable D call. The CDR3 runs 12 residues. Between the trimmed V and J ends, which lost 4 bases and 6 bases, there was a span of 7 bases. Germline V gives CDR1 SGHRS, CDR2 YFSETQ. The DNA for the CDR3 is TGCGCCAGCAGCAGAGAGGATGAAAAACTGTTTTTT. This encodes CASSREDEKLFF.

This clonotype came up many times. The V call is TRBV6-2 or TRBV6-3, the J call TRBJ1-5; 9 bases line up with TRBD1. The germline V gene has CDR1 MNHEY and CDR2 SVGEGT. The CDR3 contains 18 residues. V lost 5 bases to trimming and J lost 0 bases; unmatched junction nucleotides: 11. CDR3 nucleotide sequence: TGTGCCAGCAGTGACCCCCACAGGGGGCCCGTTAGCAATCAGCCCCAGCATTTT. Amino acid sequence: CASSDPHRGPVSNQPQHF.

V and J are TRBV4-1 and TRBJ2-4, with 7 bases lining up with TRBD1. The CDR3 totals 17 residues. CDR1 MGHRA and CDR2 YSYEKL come from the germline V gene. Unmatched junction bases numbered 11, after V lost 3 bases and J lost 3 bases. The CDR3, as DNA: TGCGCCAGCAGCCAGATTACGACAGGGCGGGTCAAAAACATTCAGTACTTC. This encodes CASSQITTGRVKNIQYF.

The chain is built from TRBV18 and TRBJ2-7; D possibly matches TRBD1 or TRBD2 (5 bases each). CDR3 size: 15 residues. Trimming took 0 bases from V and 1 from J, leaving 10 bases between them. Germline loops: CDR1 KGHSH, CDR2 LQKENI. The CDR3 here is CASSPPRDGSYEQYF. CDR3 nucleotide sequence: TGTGCCAGCTCACCACCCCGGGACGGATCCTACGAGCAGTACTTC.

This clonotype was counted between two and nine times. The chain uses TRBV28 and TRBJ2-7; D gene unclear. The CDR3 has 13 amino acids. CDR1 and CDR2 (germline): MDHEN, SYDVKM. The CDR3 nucleotides are TGTGCTGCGACAAGCCCCAAGTCCTACGAGCAGTACGTC. It yields the protein CAATSPKSYEQYV.

This clonotype has just a few counts. This rearrangement joins TRBV28 to TRBJ2-1; no clear D gene. Per the germline V gene, CDR1 is MDHEN and CDR2 is SYDVKM. CDR3 length: 16 residues. V was clipped by 4 bases and J by 9 bases, with 22 bases between them. The CDR3 nucleotides read TGTGCCAGCAGTTATATAGGATATGGTCCTTGGGTTGAGCAGTTCTTC. Its translation is CASSYIGYGPWVEQFF.

This clonotype was recorded at least ten times. The gene calls are TRBV29-1 and TRBJ2-1, with 8 bases that match TRBD2. The trim removed 3 bases at V and 6 bases at J, leaving 13 bases unmatched. The length of the CDR3 is 16 residues. Germline V gives CDR1 SQVTM, CDR2 ANQGSEA. Here the CDR3 reads CSVDLDKRGYINEQFF. Written as DNA, the CDR3 is TGCAGCGTTGACCTTGATAAGCGGGGGTATATCAATGAGCAGTTCTTC.

This chain connects TRBV5-1 to TRBJ2-5; D remains unclear. CDR3 length: 12 amino acids. Trimming removed 5 bases at V and 1 base at J, with 6 bases between. Germline V gives CDR1 SGHRS, CDR2 YFSETQ. The CDR3 spells CASRRVQETQYF. The CDR3 DNA follows: TGCGCCAGCAGAAGGGTCCAAGAGACCCAGTACTTC.

This clonotype was seen at least ten times. The rearrangement uses TRBV18 and TRBJ2-7; 9 nucleotides match TRBD2. Trimming cost V 6 bases and J 3 bases; bases outside gene matches: 9. The CDR3 consists of 15 residues. Per the germline V gene, CDR1 is KGHSH and CDR2 is LQKENI. The CDR3 region is CASSGGLAGVYEQYV. The CDR3 coding sequence is TGTGCCAGCTCGGGCGGGTTAGCGGGGGTCTACGAGCAGTACGTC.

This clonotype was counted only a few times. The V and J genes are TRBV28 and TRBJ1-3; D may be TRBD1 (5 bases). Deletions cut 3 bases from V and 0 bases from J, with 12 bases between. The germline gives CDR1 MDHEN, CDR2 SYDVKM. The CDR3 has 16 amino acids. The CDR3 DNA is TGTGCCAGCAGTTTTGCGACAGCCTTCTCTGGAAACACCATATATTTT. It translates to CASSFATAFSGNTIYF.

This clonotype was found many times. This chain links TRBV21-1 with TRBJ2-7; the table's D gene call, TRBD1, was not cross checked with the DNA. TRBV21-1 is labeled a pseudogene. The CDR3 contains 16 residues. For the CDR3, the DNA is TGTGCCAGCAGCAAAGCGCTGGGGACAGGGACCTACGAGCAGTACGTC. Its translation is CASSKALGTGTYEQYV.

This clonotype was recorded at least ten times. V and J are TRBV3-1 and TRBJ2-2; 8 bases fit TRBD2. Germline assignment: CDR1 LGHDT and CDR2 YNNKEL (reference sequence). This CDR3 region has 14 residues. V was pared by 4 bases and J by 8 bases, with 6 bases of the junction left unmatched. CDR3 region: CASSPGLVGGELFF. CDR3 DNA sequence: TGTGCCAGCAGCCCGGGACTAGTAGGAGGGGAGCTGTTTTTT.

This clonotype was recorded a few times. The chain recombines TRBV19 with TRBJ2-2; 10 positions match TRBD1. The CDR3 contains 16 residues. Trimming cost V 3 bases and J 5 bases; bases outside gene matches: 6. Germline loops: CDR1 LNHDA, CDR2 SQIVND (reference sequence). The CDR3 spells CASSIRGQGETGELFF. The CDR3 nucleotides read TGTGCCAGTAGTATCCGCGGACAGGGGGAAACCGGGGAGCTGTTTTTT.

This clonotype was observed a handful of times. The chain carries TRBV7-9 and TRBJ2-3; the D gene could be TRBD1 or TRBD2 (5 bases each). Germline CDR1 is SEHNR and CDR2 is FQNEAQ (reference sequence). Trimming shortened V by 8 bases and J by 4 bases, and 16 bases separated the two germline ends. The CDR3 runs 14 residues. CDR3 protein: CASDSGTSADTQYF. The CDR3 DNA sequence: TGTGCCAGCGATTCTGGGACCTCGGCAGATACGCAGTATTTT.

The rearrangement uses TRBV7-2 and TRBJ2-3; no clear D gene. The CDR3 totals 12 residues. Germline CDR1 reads SGHTA; CDR2 reads FQGNSA. Between the trimmed V and J ends, which lost 2 bases and 6 bases, there was a span of 6 bases. CDR3 sequence reads: CASSLRLDTQYF. CDR3 in DNA: TGTGCCAGCAGCTTACGGCTTGATACGCAGTATTTT.

In this sample, this clonotype turned up many times. The V gene is TRBV16, the J gene TRBJ2-1; 8 positions match TRBD2. V dropped 4 bases and J dropped 2; count of bases not matched to a gene: 4. Germline values: CDR1 KGHSY, CDR2 FQNENV. The CDR3 is 15 amino acids. The CDR3 loop reads CASSRSGGPYNEQFF. CDR3 sequence (DNA): TGTGCCAGCAGCCGAAGCGGGGGTCCCTACAATGAGCAGTTCTTC.

A few counts support this clonotype. Mismatch with germline at one junction end may stem from a read error. The gene calls are TRBV6-5 and TRBJ2-2, with D unresolved. The length of the CDR3 is 12 residues. Germline-derived CDR1 and CDR2 are MNHEY and SVGAGI. CDR3 sequence reads: CAGRSVGGELFF. The CDR3 DNA is TGTGCCGGCAGATCAGTGGGCGGGGAGCTGTTTTTT.

Ten or more counts support this clonotype. V is TRBV10-3 and J is TRBJ1-1; 8 positions match TRBD1. Germline assignment: CDR1 ENHRY and CDR2 SYGVKD. The ends lost 5 bases at V and 3 bases at J; junction bases unmatched: 5. The CDR3 totals 14 residues. The CDR3 region has the DNA TGTGCCATCAGTTTTACAGGGGGTGACACTGAAGCTTTCTTT. It specifies CAISFTGGDTEAFF.

The chain has TRBV4-3 and TRBJ2-1; no firm D call. The CDR3 extends over 15 amino acids. The V end lost 0 bases, the J end lost 3 bases, and 9 bases lay between the germline ends. Germline V gene data show CDR1 as LGHNA and CDR2 as YSLEER. The CDR3 reads CASSQEGNGYNEQFF. The CDR3 DNA sequence: TGCGCCAGCAGCCAAGAGGGAAACGGCTACAATGAGCAGTTCTTC.

This clonotype was seen ten or more times. This rearrangement joins TRBV21-1 to TRBJ2-6; the D call of TRBD1 is as the table states it, not checked on the DNA. TRBV21-1 is reported as a pseudogene. This CDR3 has 20 amino acids. This CDR3 reads CASSPRKVGQKSSGANVLTF. CDR3 bases: TGTGCCAGCAGCCCCAGGAAGGTCGGACAGAAAAGCTCTGGGGCCAACGTCCTGACTTTC.